This passage covers 29 T cell receptor beta chains from one sample sequenced in a study of identical twins (dated by TCRdb to 2016 to 2017). The library was built by means of 5' RACE. The sample was run on an Illumina HiSeq 2000. TCRdb itself trimmed the public reads at Q25 with fastp, ran MiXCR and retained productive beta chains. A single entry per CDR3 protein holds the most common genes and DNA from its merged rows. Here the sample has more than 400,000 distinct CDR3 sequences; approximately 16% occur a single time. The ten largest make up about 0.4% of the sample. These same records also appear under a second study, on yellow fever vaccine responses in identical twins.

Sequenced: CD4+ T cells sorted from blood. These receptors originate from a woman under 30 in good health.

The chain combines TRBV7-2 with TRBJ2-3; D gene uncertain. The V end lost 1 base, the J end lost 2 bases, and 13 bases lay between the germline ends. Germline V gene sequence: CDR1 SGHTA, CDR2 FQGNSA. The CDR3 is 16 amino acids. The CDR3, as DNA: TGTGCCAGCAGCTTAGGTGTCTTACCCGCCACAGATACGCAGTATTTT. Encoded protein: CASSLGVLPATDTQYF.

The J gene is TRBJ1-4, the V gene TRBV5-8, with TRBD1 as a possible D gene (5 bases). Trimming shortened V by 1 base and J by 0 bases, and 10 bases separated the two germline ends. The germline CDR1 and CDR2 sequences are SGHTS and YDEGEE. CDR3 size: 16 residues. The CDR3: CASSLHRTATNEKLFF. The CDR3 DNA is TGTGCCAGCAGCTTGCACAGGACTGCAACTAATGAAAAACTGTTTTTT.

The chain carries TRBV5-1 and TRBJ1-1; D gene unclear. The CDR3 has 13 amino acids. Germline lookup yields CDR1 SGHRS and CDR2 YFSETQ. V gave up 3 bases and J gave up 5 bases, with 11 bases separating them. The CDR3 loop reads CASSSDSWTEAFF. Written as DNA, the CDR3 is TGCGCCAGCAGCTCGGATTCCTGGACTGAAGCTTTCTTT.

This clonotype was counted only a few times. The chain carries TRBV11-2 and TRBJ1-1; D perhaps matches TRBD1 (6 bases). CDR3 length equals 16 residues. With 4 bases removed from V and 4 bases from J, the gap between germline ends came to 19 bases. CDR1 and CDR2 from the germline V gene are SGHAT and FQNNGV. CDR3 sequence (DNA): TGTGCCAGCAGCTCCCTTCGAGGGGGGCGTCGCACTGAAGCTTTCTTT. Its protein product is CASSSLRGGRRTEAFF.

The rearrangement joins TRBV27 to TRBJ1-5, with D possibly matching TRBD1 (6 bases). CDR3 length: 15 residues. Germline lookup yields CDR1 MNHEY and CDR2 SMNVEV (reference sequence). V was pared by 5 bases and J by 2 bases, with 13 bases between. CDR3 DNA sequence: TGTGCCAGCAGTCAGAACGGGGGCGGCAATCAGCCCCAGCATTTT. As protein: CASSQNGGGNQPQHF.

The chain carries TRBV7-2 and TRBJ2-2; no clear D gene. There are 15 residues in the CDR3. Trimming shortened V by 2 bases and J by 0 bases, and 7 bases separated the two germline ends. The germline gives CDR1 SGHTA, CDR2 FQGNSA. The CDR3 region has the DNA TGTGCCAGCAGCTTAACCAGCACGAACACCGGGGAGCTGTTTTTT. It codes for CASSLTSTNTGELFF.

The genes are TRBV2 and TRBJ2-5, with a possible D match to TRBD2 (6 bases). The V gene lost 5 bases and the J gene lost 4 bases, with 14 bases spanning the gap. The CDR3 covers 14 residues. Looked up from germline, CDR1 is SNHLY and CDR2 is FYNNEI. For the CDR3, the DNA is TGTGCCAGCAGTTACGCGGGGCGGGTAGAGACCCAGTACTTC. It yields the protein CASSYAGRVETQYF.

V usage is TRBV29-1 and J usage is TRBJ2-5; D uncertain. CDR3 size: 12 residues. The germline V gene encodes CDR1 SQVTM and CDR2 ANQGSEA. V was clipped by 4 bases and J by 5 bases, with 11 bases between them. Here the CDR3 DNA reads TGCAGCGTTGCGTCCAGCCTGGAGACCCAGTACTTC. Amino acid sequence: CSVASSLETQYF.

In this sample, this clonotype turned up a few times. The chain is built from TRBV20-1 and TRBJ2-3; unclear D gene. Germline values: CDR1 DFQATT, CDR2 SNEGSKA (reference sequence). V shed 3 bases and J shed 3 bases, with 19 bases lying between them. CDR3 size: 16 residues. The CDR3 region is CSASLSDGIPTDTQYF. The CDR3 coding sequence is TGCAGTGCTAGCCTCTCGGACGGAATCCCGACAGATACGCAGTATTTT.

This clonotype was detected only a few times. The rearrangement joins TRBV6-2 or TRBV6-3 to TRBJ1-2; 10 bases are shared with TRBD1. Germline V lookup: CDR1 MNHEY, CDR2 SVGEGT. The junction had 4 bases not matched to a gene; V was cut back by 2 bases and J by 7 bases. This CDR3 spans 14 amino acids. As DNA, the CDR3 is TGTGCCAGCAGTTACGACAGGGGGCGATTTGGCTACACCTTC. This codes for CASSYDRGRFGYTF.

This clonotype has only a few counts. The rearrangement links TRBV27 to TRBJ2-1; D gene unclear. V was shortened by 1 base and J by 0 bases, with 10 bases between the two germline ends. The CDR3 runs 16 residues. Germline lookup yields CDR1 MNHEY and CDR2 SMNVEV (reference sequence). CDR3 in DNA: TGTGCCAGCAGTTTATTTGGGATTTTCTCCTACAATGAGCAGTTCTTC. Amino acids: CASSLFGIFSYNEQFF.

The rearrangement links TRBV7-3 to TRBJ2-3; 9 positions agree with TRBD2. V was pared by 4 bases and J by 3 bases, with 14 bases of the junction left unmatched. Germline V gene sequence: CDR1 SGHTA, CDR2 FQGTGA. The length of the CDR3 is 18 residues. The CDR3 protein is CASSSTSGPNRGTDTQYF. The CDR3 nucleotides are TGTGCCAGCAGCTCTACTAGCGGGCCCAACCGGGGGACAGATACGCAGTATTTT.

The chain has TRBV3-1 and TRBJ2-1, with D maybe TRBD1 (5 bases). Trimming cost V 4 bases and J 12 bases, with 13 bases left between them. CDR3 length: 12 residues. The germline gives CDR1 LGHDT, CDR2 YNNKEL (reference sequence). CDR3 loop: CASSRRVVSQFF. CDR3 nucleotides: TGTGCCAGCAGCCGCAGGGTTGTGTCGCAGTTCTTC.

V usage is TRBV3-1 and J usage is TRBJ2-7; D might be TRBD1 or TRBD2, each matching 5 bases. CDR1 and CDR2 from the germline V gene are LGHDT and YNNKEL (reference sequence). CDR3 length equals 15 residues. Trimming took 4 bases from V and 2 from J, leaving 15 bases between them. The CDR3 reads CASSPAGTSPYEQYF. In DNA form, the CDR3 reads TGTGCCAGCAGCCCCGCCGGGACCTCACCCTACGAGCAGTACTTC.

This chain uses TRBV4-2 with TRBJ2-2, with 14 bases fitting TRBD2. The length of the CDR3 is 18 residues. The germline CDR1 and CDR2 sequences are LGHNA and YNFKEQ. V lost 3 bases and J lost 8; bases outside the gene matches: 11. Here the CDR3 DNA reads TGTGCCAGCAGCCATGCCACCGGACTAGCGGGAGGCCAAGGGGAGCTGTTTTTT. Protein: CASSHATGLAGGQGELFF.

In its sample, this clonotype was seen a few times. The rearrangement joins TRBV2 to TRBJ2-7; D possibly corresponds to TRBD1 (6 bases). CDR1 and CDR2 (germline): SNHLY, FYNNEI. The ends were cut back, 4 bases at V and 7 bases at J, with 8 bases in the middle. There are 11 residues in the CDR3. The CDR3 here is CASSVRGEQYF. CDR3 coding DNA: TGTGCCAGCAGTGTAAGGGGGGAGCAGTACTTC.

The chain has TRBV2 and TRBJ2-5; the D gene could be TRBD1 or TRBD2 (6 bases each). The CDR3 consists of 13 residues. CDR1 is SNHLY, CDR2 FYNNEI, per germline. V was clipped by 8 bases and J by 5 bases, with 15 bases between them. CDR3 in DNA: TGTGCCAGCCCGACCCCGGGGGCGGAGACCCAGTACTTC. It specifies CASPTPGAETQYF.

The V and J genes are TRBV20-1 and TRBJ2-1; 12 nucleotides align to TRBD2. V trimming: 4 bases; J trimming: 1 base; junction bases outside the gene matches: 5. Looked up from germline, CDR1 is DFQATT and CDR2 is SNEGSKA (reference sequence). This CDR3 contains 16 residues. CDR3 loop: CSATSTSGGSYNEQFF. In nucleotides, the CDR3 is TGCAGTGCTACATCGACTAGCGGGGGTTCCTACAATGAGCAGTTCTTC.

This chain links TRBV29-1 with TRBJ1-2; unclear D gene. Between the trimmed V and J ends, which lost 8 bases and 4 bases, there was a span of 14 bases. The CDR3 has 12 residues. Germline lookup yields CDR1 SQVTM and CDR2 ANQGSEA. This chain's CDR3 is CSSHRPGYGYTF. CDR3 sequence (DNA): TGCAGCTCACACCGACCGGGCTATGGCTACACCTTC.

The table lists this clonotype with a few counts. The chain carries TRBV20-1 and TRBJ2-1; TRBD2 matches 10 bases. This CDR3 has 13 amino acids. In germline, CDR1 is DFQATT, CDR2 SNEGSKA (reference sequence). J lost 6 bases, V lost 3 bases, and 2 bases had no gene match. CDR3 amino acids: CSASLAGANEQFF. CDR3 coding DNA: TGCAGTGCTAGTCTAGCGGGAGCCAATGAGCAGTTCTTC.

This clonotype was counted between two and nine times. This chain uses TRBV3-1 with TRBJ1-5; D is ambiguous. CDR3 size: 12 residues. CDR1 is LGHDT, CDR2 YNNKEL, per germline (reference sequence). V lost 6 bases and J lost 6, with 9 bases in between. The CDR3 DNA follows: TGTGCCAGCAGTTGGAAGGGTCAGCCCCAGCATTTT. It codes for CASSWKGQPQHF.

This clonotype occurred a few times. The chain combines TRBV5-1 with TRBJ1-2; TRBD1 aligns across 9 bases. The V gene end was trimmed by 4 bases and the J gene end by 4 bases; junction bases not matched to a gene: 11. The CDR3 consists of 16 residues. Germline values: CDR1 SGHRS, CDR2 YFSETQ. The CDR3: CASSLGTGQDPYGYTF. CDR3 bases: TGCGCCAGCAGCCTCGGGACAGGGCAAGACCCCTATGGCTACACCTTC.

The gene calls are TRBV2 and TRBJ1-4; D remains unclear. The CDR3 has 12 residues. The V end was cut by 10 bases, the J end by 5 bases, with 11 bases between. From germline, CDR1 is SNHLY and CDR2 FYNNEI. The CDR3 loop is CATRRENEKLFF. The CDR3 region has the DNA TGTGCCACCCGCCGGGAGAATGAAAAACTGTTTTTT.

This clonotype was seen more than once but under ten times. The chain has TRBV29-1 and TRBJ2-1; D is ambiguous. The CDR3 has 10 residues. Trimming took off 6 bases at V and 6 bases at J, with 6 bases between the two ends. Germline CDR1 is SQVTM and CDR2 is ANQGSEA. In nucleotides, the CDR3 is TGCAGCGTGGACGTCAATGAGCAGTTCTTC. It specifies CSVDVNEQFF.

This clonotype was seen many times. The chain joins TRBV18 to TRBJ2-3; no clear D. Germline V gives CDR1 KGHSH, CDR2 LQKENI. V was shortened by 3 bases and J by 0 bases, with 7 bases between the two germline ends. The CDR3 runs 14 residues. The CDR3 loop reads CASSPTRSTDTQYF. CDR3 sequence (DNA): TGTGCCAGCTCACCCACCCGAAGCACAGATACGCAGTATTTT.

V and J are TRBV20-1 and TRBJ2-7; the D gene could be TRBD1 or TRBD2 (6 bases each). Trimming stripped 1 base from V and 4 bases from J, with 11 bases between. The length of the CDR3 is 13 residues. Germline CDR1 is DFQATT and CDR2 is SNEGSKA (reference sequence). This chain's CDR3 is CSARAQGRYEQYF. In DNA form, the CDR3 reads TGCAGTGCTAGAGCGCAGGGGAGGTACGAGCAGTACTTC.

The gene calls are TRBV4-1 and TRBJ2-3; D unresolved. V lost 0 bases, J lost 4 bases, and 11 bases lay in between. CDR1 and CDR2 (germline): MGHRA, YSYEKL. There are 15 residues in the CDR3. The CDR3, as DNA: TGCGCCAGCAGCCAAGATGGGCAAACTGCAGATACGCAGTATTTT. It specifies CASSQDGQTADTQYF.

The chain uses TRBV10-3 and TRBJ2-1, with D perhaps being TRBD1 or TRBD2 (5 bases each). CDR1 and CDR2 (germline): ENHRY, SYGVKD. V lost 9 bases, J lost 4 bases, and 13 bases lay in between. There are 13 residues in the CDR3. In DNA form, the CDR3 reads TGTGCCATAGCGGCCAGGGTTTACAATGAGCAGTTCTTC. Protein product: CAIAARVYNEQFF.

The chain combines TRBV24-1 with TRBJ2-1; D gene ambiguous. Germline loops: CDR1 KGHDR, CDR2 SFDVKD. Between the trimmed V and J ends, which lost 5 bases and 3 bases, there was a span of 13 bases. This CDR3 is built from 15 residues. Written as DNA, the CDR3 is TGTGCCACCAGTGGGGCGGAAGAGCTCTACAATGAGCAGTTCTTC. As protein: CATSGAEELYNEQFF.